This TCR beta chain was obtained from a study of Ad26.COV2.S vaccination and SARS-CoV-2 variants. Study context: Trial arm assignment for the donor was COV1001 Ad26.COV2.S. Into the muscle, Ad26.COV2.S was dosed once or twice, 56 days apart.

Points from the study as a whole: Compared with placebo recipients, vaccine recipients had higher spike-specific TCR breadth. A substantial breadth of spike-specific CD8+ and CD4+ T cell responses after vaccination has been reported.

The treatment is: some 20 received Ad26.COV2.S at low or high dose, single or two shots; about five received placebo; per-sample allocation not given. On day 63 after the first injection, vaccine and placebo recipients gave samples. Germline V gives CDR1 GTSNPN, CDR2 SVGIG (reference sequence). The CDR3 totals 16 residues. V trimming: 3 bases; J trimming: 1 base; junction bases outside the gene matches: 11. Here immunoSEQ multiplex PCR was the method, and the copy in TCRdb shows in-frame clones only, minus some. The sample has around 300,000 clones, 86% seen once. Notes on this clone: Antigen unknown.

This rearrangement joins TRBV30 to TRBJ2-7, with 8 nucleotides matching TRBD2. The sequence derives from a person between 18 and 65 years old who received the Ad26.COV2.S COVID-19 vaccine or a placebo. The sample was peripheral blood, taken in a trial of Ad26.COV2.S vaccine versus placebo. CDR3 sequence: CAWRTRRLALSYEQYF. The DNA of the CDR3 is TGTGCCTGGAGGACCCGCCGACTAGCGCTTTCCTACGAGCAGTACTTC.